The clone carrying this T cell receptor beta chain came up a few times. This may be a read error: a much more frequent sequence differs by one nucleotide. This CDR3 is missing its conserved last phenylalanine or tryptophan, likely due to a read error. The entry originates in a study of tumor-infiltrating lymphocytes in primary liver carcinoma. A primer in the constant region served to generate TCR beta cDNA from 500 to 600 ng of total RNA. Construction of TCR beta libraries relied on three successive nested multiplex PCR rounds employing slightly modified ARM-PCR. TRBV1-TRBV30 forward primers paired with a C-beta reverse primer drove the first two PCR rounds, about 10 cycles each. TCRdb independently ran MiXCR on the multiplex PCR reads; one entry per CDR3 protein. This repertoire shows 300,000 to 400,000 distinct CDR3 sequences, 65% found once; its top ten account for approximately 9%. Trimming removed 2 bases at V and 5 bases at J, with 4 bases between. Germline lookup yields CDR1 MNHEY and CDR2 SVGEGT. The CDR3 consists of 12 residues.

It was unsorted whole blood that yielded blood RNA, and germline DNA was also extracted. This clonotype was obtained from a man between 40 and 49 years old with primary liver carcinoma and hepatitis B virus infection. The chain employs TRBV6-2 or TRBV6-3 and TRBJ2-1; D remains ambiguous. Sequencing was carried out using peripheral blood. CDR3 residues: CASSYPDNEQFS. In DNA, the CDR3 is TGTGCCAGCAGTTACCCAGACAATGAGCAGTTCTCC.